This record looks at one T cell receptor (beta chain) sequence and its context. This sample stems from a study of blood T cell repertoires in COVID-19. The wider study: Samples taken during acute and convalescent COVID-19 were collected in the United States, Italy and Spain. Nucleic acid was either cDNA or gDNA, and it came from T cells, B-cell-depleted T cells, or PBMCs.

In the original workflow: Scientists estimated how many nucleated cells there were by amplifying reference gene primers. Method: immunoSEQ multiplex PCR; TCRdb's copy keeps in-frame clones and lacks some. V and J calls and clone size are given by that table; D and trimming were obtained from the DNA. Seen here are about 81,000 clones, more than 75% observed once, and the top ten hold roughly 10%. Sample: peripheral blood. This receptor was taken from a man in his fifties or sixties with acute or convalescent COVID-19.

The CDR3 here is CASSLVKGHTEAFF. CDR3 nucleotide sequence: TGTGCCAGCAGCTTAGTTAAGGGGCACACTGAAGCTTTCTTT. The chain couples TRBV11-1 to TRBJ1-1; D is perhaps TRBD1 (5 bases). CDR1 is SGHAT and CDR2 is FQDESV in the germline V gene (reference sequence). CDR3 length equals 14 residues. The V and J ends lost 1 base and 3 bases respectively, with 9 bases between them.